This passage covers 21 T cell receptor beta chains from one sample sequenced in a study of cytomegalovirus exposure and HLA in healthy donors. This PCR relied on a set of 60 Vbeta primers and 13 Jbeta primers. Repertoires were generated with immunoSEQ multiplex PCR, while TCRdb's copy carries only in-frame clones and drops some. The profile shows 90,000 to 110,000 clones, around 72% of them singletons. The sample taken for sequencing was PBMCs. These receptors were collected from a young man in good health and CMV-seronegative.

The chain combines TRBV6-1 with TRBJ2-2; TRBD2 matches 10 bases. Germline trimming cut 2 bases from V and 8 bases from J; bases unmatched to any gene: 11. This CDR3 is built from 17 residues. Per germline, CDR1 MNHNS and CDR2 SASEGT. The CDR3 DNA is TGTGCCAGCAGTGAACTTGGGCTAGCGGGGGTAGCGGGGGAGCTGTTTTTT. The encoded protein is CASSELGLAGVAGELFF.

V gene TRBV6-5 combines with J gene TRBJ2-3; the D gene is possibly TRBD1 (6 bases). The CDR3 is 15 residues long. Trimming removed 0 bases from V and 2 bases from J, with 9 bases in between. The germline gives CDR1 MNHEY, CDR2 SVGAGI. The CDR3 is CASSYSGADTDTQYF. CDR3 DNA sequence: TGTGCCAGCAGTTACTCGGGGGCAGACACAGATACGCAGTATTTT.

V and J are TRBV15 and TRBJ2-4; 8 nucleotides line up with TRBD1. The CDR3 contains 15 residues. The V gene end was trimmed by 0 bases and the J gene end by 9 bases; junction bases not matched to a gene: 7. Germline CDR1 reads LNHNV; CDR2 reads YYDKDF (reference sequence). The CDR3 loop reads CATSRDQGAVGIQYF. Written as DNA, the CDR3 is TGTGCCACCAGCAGAGATCAGGGGGCGGTCGGCATTCAGTACTTC.

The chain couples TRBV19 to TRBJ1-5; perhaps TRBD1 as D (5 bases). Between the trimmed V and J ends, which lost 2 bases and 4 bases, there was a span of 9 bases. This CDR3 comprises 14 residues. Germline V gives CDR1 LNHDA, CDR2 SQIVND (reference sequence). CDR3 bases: TGTGCCAGTAGTATATCGGGGGAGAATCAGCCCCAGCATTTT. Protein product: CASSISGENQPQHF.

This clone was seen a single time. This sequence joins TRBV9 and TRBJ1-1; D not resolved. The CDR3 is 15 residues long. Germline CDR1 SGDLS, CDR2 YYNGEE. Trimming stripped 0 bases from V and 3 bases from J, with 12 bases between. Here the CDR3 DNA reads TGTGCCAGCAGCGTAGAAGGGAGTAGATACACTGAAGCTTTCTTT. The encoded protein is CASSVEGSRYTEAFF.

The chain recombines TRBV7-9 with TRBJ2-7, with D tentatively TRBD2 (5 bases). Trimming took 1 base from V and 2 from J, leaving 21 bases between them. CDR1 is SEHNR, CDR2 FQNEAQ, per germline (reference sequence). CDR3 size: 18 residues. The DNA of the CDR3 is TGTGCCAGCAGCTTAGGTGTCGCAGCTTCTCGGGAAACCTACGAGCAGTACTTC. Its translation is CASSLGVAASRETYEQYF.

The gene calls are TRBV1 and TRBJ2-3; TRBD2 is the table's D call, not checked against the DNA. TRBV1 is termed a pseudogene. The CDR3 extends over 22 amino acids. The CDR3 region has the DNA TGCACCAGCAGCCTAAGGGGGCTCTCCCTGAGAGGTAGCGGGGGCTCCACAGATACGCAGTATTTT. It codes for CTSSLRGLSLRGSGGSTDTQYF.

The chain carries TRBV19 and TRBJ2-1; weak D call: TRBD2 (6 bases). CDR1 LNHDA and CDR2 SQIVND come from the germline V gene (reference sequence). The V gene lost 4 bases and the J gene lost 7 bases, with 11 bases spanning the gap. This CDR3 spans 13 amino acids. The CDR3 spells CASSTRLVNEQFF. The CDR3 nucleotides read TGTGCCAGTAGTACCCGACTAGTAAATGAGCAGTTCTTC.

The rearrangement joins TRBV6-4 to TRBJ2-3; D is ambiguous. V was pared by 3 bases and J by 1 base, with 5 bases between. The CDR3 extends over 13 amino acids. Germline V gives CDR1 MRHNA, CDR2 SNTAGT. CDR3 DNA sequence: TGTGCCAGCAGTGAAAGCGGCACAGATACGCAGTATTTT. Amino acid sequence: CASSESGTDTQYF.

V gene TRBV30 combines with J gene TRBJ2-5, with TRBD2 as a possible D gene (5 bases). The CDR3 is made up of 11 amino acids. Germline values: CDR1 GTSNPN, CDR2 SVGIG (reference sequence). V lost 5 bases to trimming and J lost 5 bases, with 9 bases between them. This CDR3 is CAWGRRETQYF. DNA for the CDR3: TGTGCCTGGGGAAGGAGGGAGACCCAGTACTTC.

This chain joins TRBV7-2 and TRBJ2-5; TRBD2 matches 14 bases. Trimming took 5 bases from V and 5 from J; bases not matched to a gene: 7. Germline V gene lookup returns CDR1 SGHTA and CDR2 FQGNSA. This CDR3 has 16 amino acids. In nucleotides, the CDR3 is TGTGCCAGCAGCCCCCGACTAGCGGGGGGGCTGGAGACCCAGTACTTC. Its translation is CASSPRLAGGLETQYF.

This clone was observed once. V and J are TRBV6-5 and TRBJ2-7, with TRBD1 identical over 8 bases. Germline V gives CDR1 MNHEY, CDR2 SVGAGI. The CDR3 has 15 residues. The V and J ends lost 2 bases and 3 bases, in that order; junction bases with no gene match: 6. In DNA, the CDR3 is TGTGCCAGCAGTTACCATGGACAGGGTAACTACGAGCAGTACTTC. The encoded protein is CASSYHGQGNYEQYF.

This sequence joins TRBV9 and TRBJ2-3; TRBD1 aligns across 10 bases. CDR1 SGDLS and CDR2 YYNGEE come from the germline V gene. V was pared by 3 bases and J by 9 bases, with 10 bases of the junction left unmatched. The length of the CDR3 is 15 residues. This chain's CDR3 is CASSEGGQGRTTQYF. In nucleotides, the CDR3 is TGTGCCAGCAGCGAGGGGGGACAGGGGAGAACCACGCAGTATTTT. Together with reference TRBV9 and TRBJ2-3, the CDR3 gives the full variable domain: DSGVTQTPKHLITATGQRVTLRCSPRSGDLSVYWYQQSLDQGLQFLIQYYNGEERAKGNILERFSAQQFPDLHSELNLSSLELGDSALYFCASSEGGQGRTTQYFGPGTRLTVL.

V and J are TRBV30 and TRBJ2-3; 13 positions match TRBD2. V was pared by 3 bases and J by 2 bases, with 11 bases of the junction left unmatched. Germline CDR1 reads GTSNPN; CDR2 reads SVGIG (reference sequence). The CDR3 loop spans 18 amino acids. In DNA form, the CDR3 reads TGTGCCTGGAGCCAATCCCGGACTAGCGGGGGTCCCACAGATACGCAGTATTTT. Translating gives CAWSQSRTSGGPTDTQYF.

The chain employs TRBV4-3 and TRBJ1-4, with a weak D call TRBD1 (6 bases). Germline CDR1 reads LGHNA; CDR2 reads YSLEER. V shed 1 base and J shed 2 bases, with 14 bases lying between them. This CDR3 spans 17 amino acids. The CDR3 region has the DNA TGCGCCAGCAGCCAAGGGTTGCCAGGGGCCACTAATGAAAAACTGTTTTTT. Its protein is CASSQGLPGATNEKLFF.

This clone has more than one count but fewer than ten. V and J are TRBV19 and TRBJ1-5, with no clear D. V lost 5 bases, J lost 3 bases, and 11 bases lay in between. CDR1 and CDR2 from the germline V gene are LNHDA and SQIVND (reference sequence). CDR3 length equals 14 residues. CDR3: CASSPPAVNQPQHF. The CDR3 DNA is TGTGCCAGTAGTCCACCGGCGGTCAATCAGCCCCAGCATTTT.

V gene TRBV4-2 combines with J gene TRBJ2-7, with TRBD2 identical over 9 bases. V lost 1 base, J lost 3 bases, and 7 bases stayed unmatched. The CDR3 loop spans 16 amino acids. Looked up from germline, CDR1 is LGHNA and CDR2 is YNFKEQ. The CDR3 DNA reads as TGTGCCAGCAGCCAAGCCGCTAGCGGGGTATACTACGAGCAGTACTTC. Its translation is CASSQAASGVYYEQYF.

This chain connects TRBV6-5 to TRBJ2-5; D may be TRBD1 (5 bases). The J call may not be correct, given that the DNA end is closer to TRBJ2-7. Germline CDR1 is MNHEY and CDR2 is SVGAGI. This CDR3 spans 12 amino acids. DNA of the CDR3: TGTGCCACCCAGCAGGGCTCCTACGAGCAGTACTTC. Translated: CATQQGSYEQYF.

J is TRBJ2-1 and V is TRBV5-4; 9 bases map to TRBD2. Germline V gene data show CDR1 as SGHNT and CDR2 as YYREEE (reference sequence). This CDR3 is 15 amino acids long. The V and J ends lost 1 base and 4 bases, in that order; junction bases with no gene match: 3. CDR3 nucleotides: TGTGCCAGCAGCTTGCGGACTAGCGATTACAATGAGCAGTTCTTC. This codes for CASSLRTSDYNEQFF.

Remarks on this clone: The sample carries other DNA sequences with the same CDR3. CDR3 sequence (DNA): TGTGCCAGCAGTTACGATTCGGGGACCGGGGAGCTGTTTTTT. Its protein is CASSYDSGTGELFF. The V call is TRBV6-5, the J call TRBJ2-2; the D gene is possibly TRBD2 (5 bases). V was pared by 2 bases and J by 5 bases, with 9 bases between. CDR1 MNHEY and CDR2 SVGAGI come from the germline V gene. The CDR3 covers 14 residues.

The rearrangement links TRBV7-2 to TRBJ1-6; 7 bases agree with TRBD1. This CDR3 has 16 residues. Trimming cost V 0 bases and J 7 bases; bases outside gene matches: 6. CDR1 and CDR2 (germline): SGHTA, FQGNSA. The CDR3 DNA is TGTGCCAGCAGCTTAGCTTCGACAGGGCGGAATTCACCCCTCCACTTT. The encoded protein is CASSLASTGRNSPLHF.